Listed here are 28 T cell receptor beta chains from one sample, sequenced in a study of blood T cell repertoires in COVID-19. The protocol was immunoSEQ multiplex PCR, while the TCRdb copy is restricted to in-frame clones and leaves out a portion. The table shows around 230,000 clones, with 86% occurring only once. Sample: PBMCs or T cells enriched from blood (not recorded which). These receptor sequences come from a woman aged 40 to 49 with acute COVID-19.

The chain uses TRBV2 and TRBJ1-5, with D perhaps matching TRBD1 (5 bases). The ends were cut back, 1 base at V and 5 bases at J, with 15 bases in the middle. CDR1 and CDR2 from the germline V gene are SNHLY and FYNNEI. CDR3 length: 16 residues. CDR3 amino acids: CASSEVRGGRDQPQHF. The DNA of the CDR3 is TGTGCCAGCAGTGAAGTAAGGGGAGGGAGGGATCAGCCCCAGCATTTT.

The V gene is TRBV7-6, the J gene TRBJ1-1; D gene unclear. V gave up 5 bases and J gave up 3 bases, with 13 bases separating them. This CDR3 region has 14 residues. Germline values: CDR1 SGHVS, CDR2 FNYEAQ. The CDR3 is CASSPGSVDTEAFF. DNA for the CDR3: TGTGCCAGCAGCCCTGGGAGTGTGGACACTGAAGCTTTCTTT.

The DNA of the CDR3 is TGCGCCAGCAGCTTCGGGGGGCGCGGTTTGCCTGGAAACACCATATATTTT. It yields the protein CASSFGGRGLPGNTIYF. The chain has TRBV5-1 and TRBJ1-3; D is perhaps TRBD1 (6 bases). The CDR3 spans 17 residues. V gave up 2 bases and J gave up 2 bases, with 17 bases separating them. From germline, CDR1 is SGHRS and CDR2 YFSETQ.

The V and J genes are TRBV13 and TRBJ1-3, with D perhaps matching TRBD1 (5 bases). Between the trimmed V and J ends, which lost 1 base and 2 bases, there was a span of 6 bases. The CDR3 spans 14 residues. The germline V gene has CDR1 PRHDT and CDR2 FYEKMQ (reference sequence). The CDR3 region is CASSLAGPGNTIYF. In DNA, the CDR3 is TGTGCCAGCAGCTTAGCAGGGCCTGGAAACACCATATATTTT.

The chain couples TRBV7-2 to TRBJ1-6; no clear D gene. Germline V gives CDR1 SGHTA, CDR2 FQGNSA. V was shortened by 3 bases and J by 9 bases, with 15 bases between the two germline ends. The CDR3 consists of 15 residues. The CDR3 region has the DNA TGTGCCAGCAGCTTCCAAAATCTAGAGGGTTCACCCCTCCACTTT. This encodes CASSFQNLEGSPLHF.

This clone was recorded only once. The V gene is TRBV6-5, the J gene TRBJ1-4; D gene uncertain. Trimming stripped 2 bases from V and 8 bases from J, with 12 bases between. The V gene's germline CDR1 is MNHEY and CDR2 SVGAGI. The CDR3 runs to 14 residues. The CDR3 is CASSYASNQEKLFF. The CDR3 bases are TGTGCCAGCAGTTACGCCTCCAATCAGGAAAAACTGTTTTTT.

This clone was seen only once. This sequence joins TRBV11-2 and TRBJ1-4, with 8 bases lining up with TRBD1. The CDR3 has 15 residues. J was trimmed by 8 bases and V by 5 bases; bases with no gene match: 10. The germline gives CDR1 SGHAT, CDR2 FQNNGV. Here the CDR3 reads CASSTLWTGREKLFF. CDR3 in DNA: TGTGCCAGCAGCACCCTGTGGACAGGGAGGGAAAAACTGTTTTTT.

The J gene is TRBJ1-2, the V gene TRBV6-5; 7 positions match TRBD1. The CDR3 sequence is 14 residues long. The V gene end was trimmed by 6 bases and the J gene end by 8 bases; junction bases not matched to a gene: 12. Germline CDR1 MNHEY, CDR2 SVGAGI. CDR3 residues: CASRITGVSGGYTF. In nucleotides, the CDR3 is TGTGCCAGCAGAATAACAGGGGTTTCGGGCGGCTACACCTTC.

The rearrangement uses TRBV2 and TRBJ1-1; D not certain. The CDR3 is made up of 13 amino acids. V lost 7 bases and J lost 1, with 10 bases in between. Germline CDR1 is SNHLY and CDR2 is FYNNEI. The CDR3 coding sequence is TGTGCCAGCACGATCAGGCCGAACACTGAAGCTTTCTTT. This translates into CASTIRPNTEAFF.

V and J are TRBV2 and TRBJ2-3; 7 bases are a match to TRBD1. Trimming at V came to 5 bases and at J to 5 bases, leaving 10 bases not matched to a gene. CDR3 length: 15 residues. Germline CDR1 reads SNHLY; CDR2 reads FYNNEI. The CDR3 loop reads CASSPLKGAEDTQYF. The DNA of the CDR3 is TGTGCCAGCAGTCCGTTGAAGGGGGCCGAAGATACGCAGTATTTT.

The rearrangement links TRBV5-6 to TRBJ2-7; tentatively, D is TRBD1 (6 bases). CDR1 is SGHDT, CDR2 YYEEEE, per germline. Trimming stripped 6 bases from V and 0 bases from J, with 16 bases between. The length of the CDR3 is 15 residues. CDR3 region: CASTSRRDISYEQYF. CDR3 DNA sequence: TGTGCCAGCACCTCCCGAAGGGACATCTCCTACGAGCAGTACTTC.

J is TRBJ1-2 and V is TRBV7-2, with D perhaps matching TRBD1 (6 bases). The V gene's germline CDR1 is SGHTA and CDR2 FQGNSA. V lost 6 bases, J lost 8 bases, and 19 bases lay in between. CDR3 length equals 14 residues. The CDR3 DNA is TGTGCCAGCAGACCCGTTTACAGGGAGTTAGGCTACACCTTC. Its translation: CASRPVYRELGYTF.

This chain joins TRBV4-1 and TRBJ1-6; TRBD1 matches at 7 bases. The CDR3 covers 14 residues. The V gene end was trimmed by 3 bases and the J gene end by 5 bases; junction bases not matched to a gene: 1. Germline CDR1 MGHRA, CDR2 YSYEKL. The CDR3 region has the DNA TGCGCCAGCAGCCACGACAGGGATAATTCACCCCTCCACTTT. The encoded protein is CASSHDRDNSPLHF.

V is TRBV19 and J is TRBJ1-1; possibly TRBD1 for D (5 bases). Trimming shortened V by 1 base and J by 1 base, and 10 bases separated the two germline ends. CDR3 length: 15 residues. Germline V CDR1 and CDR2: LNHDA, SQIVND (reference sequence). The CDR3 DNA follows: TGTGCCAGTAGTATAGCGGACATGTCGAACACTGAAGCTTTCTTT. This translates into CASSIADMSNTEAFF. Full variable domain (rest looked up from reference TRBV19 and TRBJ1-1): DGGITQSPKYLFRKEGQNVTLSCEQNLNHDAMYWYRQDPGQGLRLIYYSQIVNDFQKGDIAEGYSVSREKKESFPLTVTSAQKNPTAFYLCASSIADMSNTEAFFGQGTRLTVV.

The chain carries TRBV13 and TRBJ1-1, with D possibly matching TRBD1 (5 bases). CDR3 length equals 15 residues. Trimming cost V 3 bases and J 6 bases, with 17 bases left between them. The germline V gene has CDR1 PRHDT and CDR2 FYEKMQ (reference sequence). In DNA form, the CDR3 reads TGTGCCAGCAGCTTGCCCGGGGGAATTAGGCCTGAAGCTTTCTTT. This encodes CASSLPGGIRPEAFF. The variable domain in full, with the rest retrieved from reference TRBV13 and TRBJ1-1, is AAGVIQSPRHLIKEKRETATLKCYPIPRHDTVYWYQQGPGQDPQFLISFYEKMQSDKGSIPDRFSAQQFSDYHSELNMSSLELGDSALYFCASSLPGGIRPEAFFGQGTRLTVV.

The J gene is TRBJ2-2, the V gene TRBV19; D is undetermined. In germline, CDR1 is LNHDA, CDR2 SQIVND (reference sequence). Trimming stripped 5 bases from V and 4 bases from J, with 8 bases between. The CDR3 loop spans 13 amino acids. CDR3 DNA: TGTGCCAGTAGTGGTACGGTCACCGGGGAGCTGTTTTTT. Translating gives CASSGTVTGELFF.

Remarks on this clone: Other nucleotide sequences from this sample produce the same CDR3. The chain links TRBV5-1 to TRBJ2-1; 8 nucleotides agree with TRBD1. The CDR3 extends over 15 amino acids. Germline V gene data show CDR1 as SGHRS and CDR2 as YFSETQ. J gave up 3 bases and V 0 bases, and 2 bases lay outside the gene matches. The CDR3: CASSLDRGDYNEQFF. CDR3 in DNA: TGCGCCAGCAGCTTGGACAGGGGGGACTACAATGAGCAGTTCTTC. Based on the CDR3 plus reference TRBV5-1 and TRBJ2-1, the full variable domain is KAGVTQTPRYLIKTRGQQVTLSCSPISGHRSVSWYQQTPGQGLQFLFEYFSETQRNKGNFPGRFSGRQFSNSRSEMNVSTLELGDSALYLCASSLDRGDYNEQFFGPGTRLTVL.

The chain has TRBV7-3 and TRBJ1-1; D call uncertain. CDR3 size: 14 residues. V was pared by 5 bases and J by 0 bases, with 10 bases between. Germline V lookup: CDR1 SGHTA, CDR2 FQGTGA. The CDR3 sequence: CASSPTELNTEAFF. The CDR3 DNA is TGTGCCAGCAGCCCCACAGAATTGAACACTGAAGCTTTCTTT.

V gene TRBV27 combines with J gene TRBJ2-2, with 9 bases fitting TRBD2. Trimming removed 0 bases from V and 2 bases from J; junction bases left unmatched: 4. There are 17 residues in the CDR3. In germline, CDR1 is MNHEY, CDR2 SMNVEV (reference sequence). Here the CDR3 DNA reads TGTGCCAGCAGTTTATCTCCGACTAGCGGTAACACCGGGGAGCTGTTTTTT. It specifies CASSLSPTSGNTGELFF.

This rearrangement joins TRBV9 to TRBJ1-5; D not certain. Per the germline V gene, CDR1 is SGDLS and CDR2 is YYNGEE. The CDR3 has 14 residues. V lost 3 bases and J 0 bases, leaving 7 bases between the germline ends. The CDR3 region is CASSDMHSNQPQHF. DNA for the CDR3: TGTGCCAGCAGCGACATGCATAGCAATCAGCCCCAGCATTTT.

This chain links TRBV7-2 with TRBJ1-2; D is uncertain. The V end was cut by 5 bases, the J end by 10 bases, with 8 bases between. The V gene's germline CDR1 is SGHTA and CDR2 FQGNSA. The CDR3 spans 10 residues. The CDR3 bases are TGTGCCAGCAGCGGTCCCTACTACACCTTC. It translates to CASSGPYYTF.

The J gene is TRBJ1-4, the V gene TRBV5-1; TRBD1 might be the D (6 bases). Germline V lookup: CDR1 SGHRS, CDR2 YFSETQ. This CDR3 is 15 amino acids long. Trimming took off 5 bases at V and 6 bases at J, with 17 bases between the two ends. The CDR3 spells CASSPQGRQDEKLFF. CDR3 nucleotide sequence: TGCGCCAGCAGTCCGCAGGGTAGACAGGATGAAAAACTGTTTTTT. Filled out from reference TRBV5-1 and TRBJ1-4, the complete variable domain reads KAGVTQTPRYLIKTRGQQVTLSCSPISGHRSVSWYQQTPGQGLQFLFEYFSETQRNKGNFPGRFSGRQFSNSRSEMNVSTLELGDSALYLCASSPQGRQDEKLFFGSGTQLSVL.

For this clone: Additional DNA sequences in this sample encode the identical CDR3. V usage is TRBV5-1 and J usage is TRBJ1-6; 7 bases align to TRBD1. The junction had 5 bases not matched to a gene; V was cut back by 3 bases and J by 5 bases. CDR1 is SGHRS and CDR2 is YFSETQ in the germline V gene. The CDR3 runs 15 residues. CDR3 sequence (DNA): TGCGCCAGCAGCTCGGGGCAGGGGGATAATTCACCCCTCCACTTT. It yields the protein CASSSGQGDNSPLHF.

The chain carries TRBV5-1 and TRBJ2-1; 9 positions agree with TRBD2. CDR3 length: 14 amino acids. Losses at the gene ends were 5 bases for V and 9 bases for J; bases not matched to a gene: 9. The germline V gene has CDR1 SGHRS and CDR2 YFSETQ. CDR3 loop: CASSGTSRSGEQFF. The DNA of the CDR3 is TGCGCCAGCAGTGGGACTAGCAGGTCGGGTGAGCAGTTCTTC. The complete variable domain, with remaining parts taken from reference TRBV5-1 and TRBJ2-1, reads KAGVTQTPRYLIKTRGQQVTLSCSPISGHRSVSWYQQTPGQGLQFLFEYFSETQRNKGNFPGRFSGRQFSNSRSEMNVSTLELGDSALYLCASSGTSRSGEQFFGPGTRLTVL.

V is TRBV9 and J is TRBJ2-1, with D maybe TRBD1 (6 bases). The ends were cut back, 4 bases at V and 8 bases at J, with 13 bases in the middle. Germline V gives CDR1 SGDLS, CDR2 YYNGEE. The CDR3 has 13 residues. CDR3 in amino acids: CASSSWTDDEQFF. CDR3 nucleotide sequence: TGTGCCAGCAGCTCTTGGACAGACGATGAGCAGTTCTTC.

The chain recombines TRBV7-9 with TRBJ1-1; maybe TRBD1 (5 bases). CDR3 size: 16 residues. Germline CDR1 reads SEHNR; CDR2 reads FQNEAQ (reference sequence). The V end was cut by 0 bases, the J end by 1 base, with 12 bases between. Written as DNA, the CDR3 is TGTGCCAGCAGCTTAGCCAGGGTGAGGAAGAACACTGAAGCTTTCTTT. It encodes CASSLARVRKNTEAFF.

The CDR3 is CASREDRGPEAFF. The CDR3, as DNA: TGTGCCAGCAGAGAGGACAGGGGGCCTGAAGCTTTCTTT. The rearrangement joins TRBV6-5 to TRBJ1-1, with TRBD1 matching over 11 bases. CDR3 size: 13 residues. V gave up 6 bases and J gave up 6 bases; unmatched junction bases: 3. In germline, CDR1 is MNHEY, CDR2 SVGAGI.

The V and J genes are TRBV18 and TRBJ1-1; TRBD1 matches 8 bases. Germline V gives CDR1 KGHSH, CDR2 LQKENI. V dropped 6 bases and J dropped 11; count of bases not matched to a gene: 11. The CDR3 is 13 amino acids. CDR3 sequence: CASSNQGAQEAFF. As DNA, the CDR3 is TGTGCCAGCTCGAACCAGGGGGCGCAGGAGGCTTTCTTT.